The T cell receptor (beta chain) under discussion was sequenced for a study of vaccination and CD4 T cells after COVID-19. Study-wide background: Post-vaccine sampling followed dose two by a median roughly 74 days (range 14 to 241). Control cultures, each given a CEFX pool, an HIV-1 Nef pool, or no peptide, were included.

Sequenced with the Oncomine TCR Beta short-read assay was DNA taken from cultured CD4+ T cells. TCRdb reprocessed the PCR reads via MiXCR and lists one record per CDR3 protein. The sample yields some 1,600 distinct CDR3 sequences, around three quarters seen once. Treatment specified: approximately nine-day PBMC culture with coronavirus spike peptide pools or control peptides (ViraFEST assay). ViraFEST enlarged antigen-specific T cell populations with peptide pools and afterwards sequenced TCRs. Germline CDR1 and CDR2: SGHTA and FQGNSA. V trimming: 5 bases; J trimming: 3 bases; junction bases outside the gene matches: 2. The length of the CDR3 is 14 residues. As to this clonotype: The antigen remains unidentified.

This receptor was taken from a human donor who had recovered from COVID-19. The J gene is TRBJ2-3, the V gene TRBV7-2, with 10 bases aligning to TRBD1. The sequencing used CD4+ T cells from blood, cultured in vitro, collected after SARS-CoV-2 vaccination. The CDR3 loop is CASSRTGGTDTQYF. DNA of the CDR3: TGTGCCAGCAGCCGGACAGGGGGTACAGATACGCAGTATTTT. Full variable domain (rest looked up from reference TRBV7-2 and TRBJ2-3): GAGVSQSPSNKVTEKGKDVELRCDPISGHTALYWYRQSLGQGLEFLIYFQGNSAPDKSGLPSDRFSAERTGGSVSTLTIQRTQQEDSAVYLCASSRTGGTDTQYFGPGTRLTVL.